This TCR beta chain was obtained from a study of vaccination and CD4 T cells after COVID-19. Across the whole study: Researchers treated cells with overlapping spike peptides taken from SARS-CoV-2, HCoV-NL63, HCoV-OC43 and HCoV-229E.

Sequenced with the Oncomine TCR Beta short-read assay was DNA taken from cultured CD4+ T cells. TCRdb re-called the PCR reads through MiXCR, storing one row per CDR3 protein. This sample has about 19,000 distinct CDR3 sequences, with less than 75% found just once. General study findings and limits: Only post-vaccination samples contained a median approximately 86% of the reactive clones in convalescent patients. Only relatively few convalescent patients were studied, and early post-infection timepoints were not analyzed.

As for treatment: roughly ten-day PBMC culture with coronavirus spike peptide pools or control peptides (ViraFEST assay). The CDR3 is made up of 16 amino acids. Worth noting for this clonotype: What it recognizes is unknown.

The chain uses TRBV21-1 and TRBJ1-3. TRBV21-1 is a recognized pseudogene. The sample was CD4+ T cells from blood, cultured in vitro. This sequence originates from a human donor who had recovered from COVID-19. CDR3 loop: CASSKSGRNSGNTIYF. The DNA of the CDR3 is TGTGCCAGCAGCAAAAGTGGACGGAACTCTGGAAACACCATATATTTT.